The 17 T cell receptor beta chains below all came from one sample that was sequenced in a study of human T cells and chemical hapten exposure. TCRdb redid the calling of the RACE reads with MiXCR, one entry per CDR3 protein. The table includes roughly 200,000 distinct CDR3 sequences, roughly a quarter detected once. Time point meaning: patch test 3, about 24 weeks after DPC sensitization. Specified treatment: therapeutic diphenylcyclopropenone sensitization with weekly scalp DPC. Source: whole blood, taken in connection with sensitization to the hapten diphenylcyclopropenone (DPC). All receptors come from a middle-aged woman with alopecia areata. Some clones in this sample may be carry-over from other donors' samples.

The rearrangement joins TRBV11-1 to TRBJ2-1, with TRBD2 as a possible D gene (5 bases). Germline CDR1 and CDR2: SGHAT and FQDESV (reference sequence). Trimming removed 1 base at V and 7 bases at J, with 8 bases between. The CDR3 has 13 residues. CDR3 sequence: CASSLGERNEQFF. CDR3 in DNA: TGTGCCAGCAGCTTAGGCGAGCGGAATGAGCAGTTCTTC.

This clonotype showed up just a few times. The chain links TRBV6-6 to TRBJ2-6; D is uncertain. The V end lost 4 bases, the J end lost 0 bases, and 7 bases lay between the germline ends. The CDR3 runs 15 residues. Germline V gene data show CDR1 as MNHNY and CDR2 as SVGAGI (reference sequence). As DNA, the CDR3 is TGTGCCAGCAGTTCGGGTGGCTCTGGGGCCAACGTCCTGACTTTC. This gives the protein CASSSGGSGANVLTF.

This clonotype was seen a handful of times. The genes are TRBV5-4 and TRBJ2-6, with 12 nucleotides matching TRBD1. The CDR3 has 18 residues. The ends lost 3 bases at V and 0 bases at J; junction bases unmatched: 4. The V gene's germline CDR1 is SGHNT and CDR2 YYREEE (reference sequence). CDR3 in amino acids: CASSSGTGGISGANVLTF. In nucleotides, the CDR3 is TGTGCCAGCAGCTCCGGGACAGGGGGCATCTCTGGGGCCAACGTCCTGACTTTC.

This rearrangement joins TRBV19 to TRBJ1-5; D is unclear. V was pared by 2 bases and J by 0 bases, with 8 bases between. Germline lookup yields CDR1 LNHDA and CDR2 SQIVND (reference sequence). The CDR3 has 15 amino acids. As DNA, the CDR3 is TGTGCCAGTAGTATATTTGGGTTTAGCAATCAGCCCCAGCATTTT. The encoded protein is CASSIFGFSNQPQHF.

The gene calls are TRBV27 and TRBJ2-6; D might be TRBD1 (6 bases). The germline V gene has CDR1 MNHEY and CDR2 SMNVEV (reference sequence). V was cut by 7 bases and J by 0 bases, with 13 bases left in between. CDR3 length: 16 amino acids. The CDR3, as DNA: TGTGCCAGCACCGGCCTGGGACACTCTGGGGCCAACGTCCTGACTTTC. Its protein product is CASTGLGHSGANVLTF.

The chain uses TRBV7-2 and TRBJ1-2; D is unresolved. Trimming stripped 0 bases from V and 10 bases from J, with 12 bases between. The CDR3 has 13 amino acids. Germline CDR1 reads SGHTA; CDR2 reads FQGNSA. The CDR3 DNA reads TGTGCCAGCAGCTTAGCGCCAGGAATTGACTACACCTTC. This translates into CASSLAPGIDYTF.

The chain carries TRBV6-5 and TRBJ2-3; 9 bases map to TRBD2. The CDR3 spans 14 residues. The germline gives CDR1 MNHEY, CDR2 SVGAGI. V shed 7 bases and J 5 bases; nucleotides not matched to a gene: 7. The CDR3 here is CASKGGRAVDTQYF. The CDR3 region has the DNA TGTGCCAGCAAGGGCGGGAGGGCCGTAGATACGCAGTATTTT.

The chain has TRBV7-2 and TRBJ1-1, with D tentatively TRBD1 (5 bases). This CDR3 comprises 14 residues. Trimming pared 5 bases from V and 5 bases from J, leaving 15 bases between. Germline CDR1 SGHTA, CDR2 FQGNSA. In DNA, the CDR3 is TGTGCCAGCAGCCCGGCGGGGCGAAGGACTGAAGCTTTCTTT. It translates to CASSPAGRRTEAFF. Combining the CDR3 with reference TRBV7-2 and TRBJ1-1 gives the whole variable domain GAGVSQSPSNKVTEKGKDVELRCDPISGHTALYWYRQSLGQGLEFLIYFQGNSAPDKSGLPSDRFSAERTGGSVSTLTIQRTQQEDSAVYLCASSPAGRRTEAFFGQGTRLTVV.

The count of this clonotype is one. The CDR3 bases are TGTGCCAGCAGCTTAAGAGCTTCGCCCGTAGCTAACAATGAGCAGTTCTTC. Translated: CASSLRASPVANNEQFF. The V gene is TRBV7-3, the J gene TRBJ2-1; D gene unclear. Trimming removed 1 base from V and 5 bases from J, with 18 bases in between. Germline V CDR1 and CDR2: SGHTA, FQGTGA. CDR3 length: 17 residues.

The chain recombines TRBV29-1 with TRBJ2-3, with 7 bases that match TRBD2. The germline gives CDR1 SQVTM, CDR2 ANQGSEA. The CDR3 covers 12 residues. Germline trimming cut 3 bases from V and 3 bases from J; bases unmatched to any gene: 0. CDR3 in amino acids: CSVEGGTDTQYF. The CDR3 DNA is TGCAGCGTTGAGGGGGGGACAGATACGCAGTATTTT.

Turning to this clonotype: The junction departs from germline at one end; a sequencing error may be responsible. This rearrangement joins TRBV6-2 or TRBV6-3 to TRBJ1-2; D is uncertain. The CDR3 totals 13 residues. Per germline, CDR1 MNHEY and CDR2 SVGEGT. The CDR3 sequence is CASTQPVVGGYNF. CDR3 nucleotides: TGTGCCAGCACGCAGCCAGTGGTCGGTGGCTACAACTTC.

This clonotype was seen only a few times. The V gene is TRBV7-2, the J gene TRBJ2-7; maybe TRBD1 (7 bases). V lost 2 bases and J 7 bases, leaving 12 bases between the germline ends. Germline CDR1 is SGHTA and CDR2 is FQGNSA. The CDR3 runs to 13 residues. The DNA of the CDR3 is TGTGCCAGCAGCTTACTGCAGGGGGGAGAGCAGTACTTC. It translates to CASSLLQGGEQYF.

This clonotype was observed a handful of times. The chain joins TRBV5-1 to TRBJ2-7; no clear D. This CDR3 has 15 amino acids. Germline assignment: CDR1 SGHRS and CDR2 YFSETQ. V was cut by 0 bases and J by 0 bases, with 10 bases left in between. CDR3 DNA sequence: TGCGCCAGCAGCTTGGGAGCATCACGCTCCTACGAGCAGTACTTC. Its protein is CASSLGASRSYEQYF. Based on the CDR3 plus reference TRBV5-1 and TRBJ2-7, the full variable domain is KAGVTQTPRYLIKTRGQQVTLSCSPISGHRSVSWYQQTPGQGLQFLFEYFSETQRNKGNFPGRFSGRQFSNSRSEMNVSTLELGDSALYLCASSLGASRSYEQYFGPGTRLTVT.

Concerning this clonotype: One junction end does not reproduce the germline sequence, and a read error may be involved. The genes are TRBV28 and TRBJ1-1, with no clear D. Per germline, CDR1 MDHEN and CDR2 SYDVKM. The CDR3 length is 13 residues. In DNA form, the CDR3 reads TGTCCCAGCAGTTTAATATGGGGAACTGAAGCTTTCTTT. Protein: CPSSLIWGTEAFF. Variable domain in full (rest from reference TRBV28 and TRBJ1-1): DVKVTQSSRYLVKRTGEKVFLECVQDMDHENMFWYRQDPGLGLRLIYFSYDVKMKEKGDIPEGYSVSREKKERFSLILESASTNQTSMYLCPSSLIWGTEAFFGQGTRLTVV.

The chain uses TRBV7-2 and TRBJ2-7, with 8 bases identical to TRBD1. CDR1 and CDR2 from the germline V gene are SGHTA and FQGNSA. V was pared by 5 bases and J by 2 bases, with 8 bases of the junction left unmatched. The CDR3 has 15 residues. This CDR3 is CASSPGTGLPYEQYF. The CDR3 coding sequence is TGTGCCAGCAGCCCAGGGACAGGACTACCCTACGAGCAGTACTTC.

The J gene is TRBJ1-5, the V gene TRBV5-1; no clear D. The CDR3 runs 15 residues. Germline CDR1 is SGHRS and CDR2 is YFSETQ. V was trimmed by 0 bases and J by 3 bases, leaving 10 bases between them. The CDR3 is CASSLAGDPNQPQHF. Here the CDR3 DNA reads TGCGCCAGCAGCTTGGCCGGGGATCCCAATCAGCCCCAGCATTTT.

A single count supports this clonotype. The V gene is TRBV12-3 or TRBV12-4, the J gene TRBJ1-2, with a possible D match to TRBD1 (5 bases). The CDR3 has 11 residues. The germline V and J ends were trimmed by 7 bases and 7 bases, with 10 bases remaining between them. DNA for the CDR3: TGTGCCAGCAACTCGGGACGTGGCTACACCTTC. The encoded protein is CASNSGRGYTF.